One sample yielded the 19 T cell receptor beta chains listed below, sequenced in a study of Ad26.COV2.S vaccination and SARS-CoV-2 variants. Treatment denoted: about 20 received Ad26.COV2.S at low or high dose, single or two shots; 5 received placebo; per-sample allocation not given. All samples were drawn on day 63, counting from the first vaccine or placebo injection. The assay was immunoSEQ multiplex PCR, and TCRdb's table has in-frame clones only and misses some. The table has 400,000 to 450,000 clones, 80% to 95% seen once. Sequenced here: peripheral blood, sampled in a trial of Ad26.COV2.S vaccine versus placebo. These receptors were obtained from a person between 18 and 59 years old who received the Ad26.COV2.S COVID-19 vaccine or a placebo.

In the case of this clone: The same CDR3 is also encoded by other DNA sequences in this sample. The chain recombines TRBV5-4 with TRBJ1-1; 7 bases are a match to TRBD1. The CDR3 is made up of 14 amino acids. The ends lost 0 bases at V and 5 bases at J; junction bases unmatched: 4. The germline V gene encodes CDR1 SGHNT and CDR2 YYREEE (reference sequence). The CDR3 loop reads CASSLEGAGTEAFF. For the CDR3, the DNA is TGTGCCAGCAGCTTGGAGGGGGCAGGGACTGAAGCTTTCTTT.

This sequence joins TRBV29-1 and TRBJ1-1; TRBD1 matches 7 bases. CDR3 length equals 13 residues. Germline assignment: CDR1 SQVTM and CDR2 ANQGSEA. After removal of 6 bases from V and 4 bases from J, the junction contained 8 bases not matched to a gene. CDR3 residues: CSVEQGSRTEAFF. CDR3 DNA sequence: TGCAGCGTGGAACAGGGGAGCCGCACTGAAGCTTTCTTT.

The chain recombines TRBV28 with TRBJ2-7; D unclear. Germline V gives CDR1 MDHEN, CDR2 SYDVKM. CDR3 length: 13 amino acids. The V end lost 4 bases, the J end lost 2 bases, and 9 bases lay between the germline ends. The CDR3 sequence: CASSSTAPYEQYF. CDR3 DNA sequence: TGTGCCAGCAGTTCTACAGCGCCCTACGAGCAGTACTTC.

The rearrangement uses TRBV7-9 and TRBJ2-2; no definite D call. V lost 1 base and J 8 bases, leaving 5 bases between the germline ends. Germline V gene data show CDR1 as SEHNR and CDR2 as FQNEAQ (reference sequence). The CDR3 is 12 amino acids. CDR3 sequence (DNA): TGTGCCAGCAGCTTAGGAGAAGGGGAGCTGTTTTTT. Translated: CASSLGEGELFF. Full variable domain (outside the CDR3, taken from reference TRBV7-9 and TRBJ2-2): DTGVSQNPRHKITKRGQNVTFRCDPISEHNRLYWYRQTLGQGPEFLTYFQNEAQLEKSRLLSDRFSAERPKGSFSTLEIQRTEQGDSAMYLCASSLGEGELFFGEGSRLTVL.

With respect to this clone: The same CDR3 also results from other DNA sequences found in this sample. This chain joins TRBV27 and TRBJ1-5; no clear D. The ends were cut back, 3 bases at V and 3 bases at J, with 6 bases in the middle. The CDR3 loop spans 13 amino acids. Germline CDR1 reads MNHEY; CDR2 reads SMNVEV (reference sequence). The CDR3 DNA follows: TGTGCCAGCAGTTTGGGGTCCAATCAGCCCCAGCATTTT. It translates to CASSLGSNQPQHF.

The rearrangement links TRBV30 to TRBJ1-1; D ambiguous. The germline V gene encodes CDR1 GTSNPN and CDR2 SVGIG (reference sequence). Trimming took off 3 bases at V and 0 bases at J, with 8 bases between the two ends. This CDR3 region has 13 residues. Written as DNA, the CDR3 is TGTGCCTGGAGGGTTACAGTGAACACTGAAGCTTTCTTT. Translated: CAWRVTVNTEAFF.

This chain joins TRBV7-9 and TRBJ1-2; 10 nucleotides agree with TRBD1. Germline CDR1 and CDR2: SEHNR and FQNEAQ (reference sequence). The V and J ends lost 6 bases and 8 bases, in that order; junction bases with no gene match: 6. The CDR3 runs to 13 residues. The CDR3 bases are TGTGCCAGCAGACGGGACAGGGGCGCCGGCTACACCTTC. It is translated as CASRRDRGAGYTF.

V gene TRBV19 combines with J gene TRBJ1-5, with TRBD1 matching over 10 bases. The CDR3 contains 17 residues. V lost 4 bases to trimming and J lost 6 bases; unmatched junction nucleotides: 12. CDR1 is LNHDA and CDR2 is SQIVND in the germline V gene (reference sequence). In DNA, the CDR3 is TGTGCCAGTAGTACCTACCGGGACAGGGGAATGAGTCAGCCCCAGCATTTT. This encodes CASSTYRDRGMSQPQHF. The full variable domain, with the rest looked up from reference TRBV19 and TRBJ1-5, is DGGITQSPKYLFRKEGQNVTLSCEQNLNHDAMYWYRQDPGQGLRLIYYSQIVNDFQKGDIAEGYSVSREKKESFPLTVTSAQKNPTAFYLCASSTYRDRGMSQPQHFGDGTRLSIL.

The chain has TRBV6-5 and TRBJ2-3; D gene uncertain. Trimming left V 6 bases short and J 2 bases short, with 9 bases between. The CDR3 runs 13 residues. Germline values: CDR1 MNHEY, CDR2 SVGAGI. The CDR3 here is CASRPGATDTQYF. CDR3 DNA: TGTGCCAGCAGACCTGGCGCCACAGATACGCAGTATTTT.

This sequence joins TRBV9 and TRBJ2-1; TRBD2 agrees at 11 bases. The CDR3 is made up of 16 amino acids. CDR1 is SGDLS, CDR2 YYNGEE, per germline. V shed 4 bases and J 6 bases; nucleotides not matched to a gene: 9. This chain's CDR3 is CASSNPIAGGPNEQFF. DNA for the CDR3: TGTGCCAGCAGCAACCCAATAGCGGGGGGGCCCAATGAGCAGTTCTTC.

This clone was observed a single time. The gene calls are TRBV5-8 and TRBJ2-3; 12 nucleotides agree with TRBD2. Trimming cost V 0 bases and J 5 bases; bases outside gene matches: 7. The CDR3 length is 17 residues. Germline V gene data show CDR1 as SGHTS and CDR2 as YDEGEE. The CDR3 nucleotides are TGTGCCAGCAGCTTGGGGTCTAGCGGGGGGGCCTTAGATACGCAGTATTTT. Amino acids: CASSLGSSGGALDTQYF.

The chain combines TRBV3-1 (or the pseudogene TRBV3-2) with TRBJ2-7; 7 bases align to TRBD1. V shed 3 bases, J shed 6 bases, and the junction held 8 bases outside the gene matches. The germline V gene has CDR1 LGHDT and CDR2 YNNKEL (reference sequence). This CDR3 spans 14 amino acids. CDR3 in DNA: TGTGCCAGCAGCCAGACAGGGTCCGTCCTCGAGCAGTACTTC. Its protein is CASSQTGSVLEQYF.

The J gene is TRBJ2-6, the V gene TRBV27, with no clear D. Germline lookup yields CDR1 MNHEY and CDR2 SMNVEV (reference sequence). V was cut by 2 bases and J by 4 bases, with 12 bases left in between. This CDR3 spans 16 amino acids. This CDR3 is CASSLRNPSGANVLTF. The CDR3 region has the DNA TGTGCCAGCAGTTTACGTAATCCCAGCGGGGCCAACGTCCTGACTTTC.

For this clone: Other DNA sequences of this sample code for an identical CDR3. The genes are TRBV2 and TRBJ1-5; TRBD1 agrees at 7 bases. Germline-derived CDR1 and CDR2 are SNHLY and FYNNEI. This CDR3 spans 14 amino acids. Germline trimming cut 6 bases from V and 2 bases from J; bases unmatched to any gene: 4. CDR3 amino acids: CASSPGTGNQPQHF. As DNA, the CDR3 is TGTGCCAGCAGCCCCGGGACAGGCAATCAGCCCCAGCATTTT.

The V call is TRBV3-1 (or the pseudogene TRBV3-2), the J call TRBJ2-7; D perhaps matches TRBD2 (7 bases). The CDR3 spans 22 residues. Germline lookup yields CDR1 LGHDT and CDR2 YNNKEL (reference sequence). With 0 bases removed from V and 0 bases from J, the gap between germline ends came to 30 bases. In nucleotides, the CDR3 is TGTGCCAGCAGCCAAGATACAAACCGGTTGCGGGGGCTTGAGAATTCCTCCTACGAGCAGTACTTC. This translates into CASSQDTNRLRGLENSSYEQYF.

The chain is built from TRBV7-9 and TRBJ2-3, with TRBD2 matching 7 bases. The CDR3 length is 14 residues. The J segment lost 4 bases and the V segment lost 5 bases, leaving 6 bases of the junction unmatched. CDR1 is SEHNR, CDR2 FQNEAQ, per germline (reference sequence). In nucleotides, the CDR3 is TGTGCCAGCAGCCAAAGCCGGGGGGCAGATACGCAGTATTTT. This gives the protein CASSQSRGADTQYF.

The chain employs TRBV4-3 and TRBJ1-3; D is perhaps TRBD1 (5 bases). V lost 0 bases and J 8 bases, leaving 17 bases between the germline ends. Per germline, CDR1 LGHNA and CDR2 YSLEER. This CDR3 has 16 amino acids. This CDR3 is CASSQDNHGRADTIYF. The CDR3 bases are TGCGCCAGCAGCCAAGATAATCACGGCAGGGCGGACACCATATATTTT.

This chain uses TRBV11-2 with TRBJ1-3; D remains unclear. The CDR3 spans 14 residues. Per the germline V gene, CDR1 is SGHAT and CDR2 is FQNNGV. V lost 1 base, J lost 4 bases, and 8 bases lay in between. In DNA form, the CDR3 reads TGTGCCAGCAGCTTAGGTCCAGGCGGAAACACCATATATTTT. As protein: CASSLGPGGNTIYF.

The DNA for the CDR3 is TGTGCCAGCAGCTTGACTAGCGGACCTAGCACAGATACGCAGTATTTT. Encoded protein: CASSLTSGPSTDTQYF. The rearrangement joins TRBV7-6 to TRBJ2-3; 9 positions match TRBD2. From germline, CDR1 is SGHVS and CDR2 FNYEAQ. The CDR3 length is 16 residues. V shed 3 bases, J shed 0 bases, and the junction held 4 bases outside the gene matches. Filled out from reference TRBV7-6 and TRBJ2-3, the complete variable domain reads GAGVSQSPRYKVTKRGQDVALRCDPISGHVSLYWYRQALGQGPEFLTYFNYEAQQDKSGLPNDRFSAERPEGSISTLTIQRTEQRDSAMYRCASSLTSGPSTDTQYFGPGTRLTVL.